The 15 T cell receptor beta chains presented below share a single source sample, sequenced in a study of early T cells in non-severe SARS-CoV-2 infection. One entry per CDR3 protein, called by TCRdb with MiXCR from the 5' RACE reads. The table includes 65,000 to 85,000 distinct CDR3 sequences, approximately 13% detected once. Sample: whole blood. The receptors stem from an adult who was a healthcare worker with PCR-confirmed SARS-CoV-2 infection or an uninfected control (not recorded which).

Ten or more counts support this clonotype. V and J are TRBV5-4 and TRBJ2-7; 9 bases are a match to TRBD1. The CDR3 runs to 14 residues. Germline values: CDR1 SGHNT, CDR2 YYREEE (reference sequence). Germline trimming cut 4 bases from V and 6 bases from J; bases unmatched to any gene: 8. The CDR3 nucleotides are TGTGCCAGCAGCCCATACAGGGGGCGAGGCGAGCAGTACTTC. Translated: CASSPYRGRGEQYF.

This clonotype was found many times. This sequence joins TRBV18 and TRBJ1-1; tentative D call: TRBD1 (5 bases). The CDR3 runs to 12 residues. Germline V gives CDR1 KGHSH, CDR2 LQKENI. Trimming stripped 3 bases from V and 11 bases from J, with 13 bases between. The CDR3 loop is CASSPGAGVAFF. CDR3 sequence (DNA): TGTGCCAGCTCACCTGGGGCAGGAGTTGCTTTCTTT.

The chain links TRBV5-4 to TRBJ2-7, with a weak D call TRBD2 (5 bases). The CDR3 sequence is 14 residues long. Germline CDR1 reads SGHNT; CDR2 reads YYREEE (reference sequence). V was clipped by 3 bases and J by 7 bases, with 17 bases between them. CDR3 in amino acids: CASSSAAGMREQYF. The CDR3, as DNA: TGTGCCAGCAGCTCGGCCGCGGGTATGCGGGAGCAGTACTTC.

This clonotype was observed many times. This chain joins TRBV2 and TRBJ2-6; D unresolved. V was clipped by 4 bases and J by 0 bases, with 7 bases between them. CDR1 is SNHLY, CDR2 FYNNEI, per germline. CDR3 size: 15 residues. CDR3 nucleotide sequence: TGTGCCAGCAGTGCGATGGCCTCTGGGGCCAACGTCCTGACTTTC. Translation: CASSAMASGANVLTF.

This clonotype was detected ten times or more. The chain combines TRBV27 with TRBJ2-3, with TRBD2 matching 7 bases. Germline V CDR1 and CDR2: MNHEY, SMNVEV (reference sequence). V dropped 10 bases and J dropped 0; count of bases not matched to a gene: 7. The CDR3 is made up of 14 amino acids. This CDR3 reads CATRDYRSTDTQYF. Written as DNA, the CDR3 is TGTGCCACCAGGGACTACCGCAGCACAGATACGCAGTATTTT.

This clonotype occurred a few times. This chain uses TRBV9 with TRBJ1-2; tentatively, D is TRBD1 (5 bases). Germline lookup yields CDR1 SGDLS and CDR2 YYNGEE. V was pared by 0 bases and J by 0 bases, with 9 bases between. CDR3 size: 15 residues. CDR3 DNA sequence: TGTGCCAGCAGCGTAGAGGGCAGGGCTAACTATGGCTACACCTTC. It yields the protein CASSVEGRANYGYTF.

The chain joins TRBV2 to TRBJ2-7, with D perhaps matching TRBD1 or TRBD2 (5 bases each). Germline-derived CDR1 and CDR2 are SNHLY and FYNNEI. V was clipped by 8 bases and J by 1 base, with 12 bases between them. CDR3 length: 13 residues. The CDR3 sequence: CASRAGASYEQYF. As DNA, the CDR3 is TGTGCCAGCCGCGCCGGGGCTTCCTACGAGCAGTACTTC.

This clonotype was detected many times. The chain is built from TRBV24-1 and TRBJ2-2; possibly TRBD1 for D (5 bases). Germline V lookup: CDR1 KGHDR, CDR2 SFDVKD. The CDR3 spans 15 residues. Trimming removed 1 base from V and 1 base from J, with 6 bases in between. In DNA, the CDR3 is TGTGCCACCAGTGATTTCGGACAGAACACCGGGGAGCTGTTTTTT. Its protein is CATSDFGQNTGELFF.

This clonotype was seen just once. This chain joins TRBV19 and TRBJ2-5; no clear D gene. Deletions cut 4 bases from V and 2 bases from J, with 5 bases between. Looked up from germline, CDR1 is LNHDA and CDR2 is SQIVND (reference sequence). The CDR3 covers 12 residues. For the CDR3, the DNA is TGTGCCAGTAGTAAGAGTCAAGAGACCCAGTACTTC. Translating it yields CASSKSQETQYF.

This sequence joins TRBV5-1 and TRBJ2-4; TRBD2 matches at 11 bases. Germline CDR1 and CDR2: SGHRS and YFSETQ. This CDR3 has 16 residues. J lost 2 bases, V lost 1 base, and 2 bases had no gene match. CDR3 DNA: TGCGCCAGCAGCTTGACTAGCGGGAGTTCCAAAAACATTCAGTACTTC. It yields the protein CASSLTSGSSKNIQYF. Filled out from reference TRBV5-1 and TRBJ2-4, the complete variable domain reads KAGVTQTPRYLIKTRGQQVTLSCSPISGHRSVSWYQQTPGQGLQFLFEYFSETQRNKGNFPGRFSGRQFSNSRSEMNVSTLELGDSALYLCASSLTSGSSKNIQYFGAGTRLSVL.

This clonotype is a singleton in its sample. This may be a read error, as it is one base from a much larger clone. The CDR3 end shows no conserved phenylalanine or tryptophan, and so a read error is likely. V gene TRBV7-2 combines with J gene TRBJ2-7; 13 nucleotides match TRBD2. Germline assignment: CDR1 SGHTA and CDR2 FQGNSA. This CDR3 is 15 amino acids long. V shed 6 bases, J shed 0 bases, and the junction held 2 bases outside the gene matches. The CDR3 protein is CASSWTSGSSYEQYI. The CDR3 region has the DNA TGTGCCAGCAGTTGGACTAGCGGGAGCTCCTACGAGCAGTACATC.

J is TRBJ2-7 and V is TRBV7-9, with D possibly being TRBD1 (5 bases). The CDR3 is 14 amino acids. Germline V lookup: CDR1 SEHNR, CDR2 FQNEAQ (reference sequence). The V end lost 0 bases, the J end lost 2 bases, and 8 bases lay between the germline ends. Here the CDR3 reads CASSLAKGPYEQYF. The CDR3 DNA sequence: TGTGCCAGCAGCTTAGCGAAGGGGCCCTACGAGCAGTACTTC.

Concerning this clonotype: A much larger clone differs by one base, so this may be a read error. V gene TRBV12-3 or TRBV12-4 combines with J gene TRBJ1-6; possible D gene TRBD1, 5 bases. This CDR3 region has 13 residues. The CDR3 DNA reads as TGTGTCAGCAGTCTGAGGGGTAACTCACCCCTCCACTTT. This codes for CVSSLRGNSPLHF.

This clonotype was detected ten times or more. Written as DNA, the CDR3 is TGTGCCAGCAGTCCCGTTACTAAACAGCGGCAGTACTTC. Protein sequence: CASSPVTKQRQYF. The rearrangement links TRBV6-5 to TRBJ2-7; no clear D. V lost 5 bases and J lost 9, with 17 bases in between. This CDR3 contains 13 residues. The germline V gene encodes CDR1 MNHEY and CDR2 SVGAGI.

This clonotype was observed a handful of times. V gene TRBV7-2 combines with J gene TRBJ1-1; D gene ambiguous. The CDR3 has 16 amino acids. Per the germline V gene, CDR1 is SGHTA and CDR2 is FQGNSA. V gave up 4 bases and J gave up 3 bases, with 18 bases separating them. DNA of the CDR3: TGTGCCAGCAGCTATGCCGCTGACCTTTCATACACTGAAGCTTTCTTT. Translating it yields CASSYAADLSYTEAFF.